This T cell receptor beta chain was recovered during a study of CD4+ T cells in melanoma. Note on this clone: An end of the junction differs from the germline gene, which may be a read error.

Data came from immunoSEQ multiplex PCR; TCRdb stores just in-frame clones and leaves some out. The table shows about 55,000 clones, with more than 60% occurring only once. Germline V gene data show CDR1 as MGHDK and CDR2 as SYGVNS. The CDR3 is made up of 16 amino acids. This receptor was obtained from a human donor with melanoma. The chain has TRBV25-1 and TRBJ2-7, with TRBD2 as a possible D gene (6 bases). The sample taken for sequencing was tumor tissue. CDR3 bases: TGTGCCAGCAATGAACTCGGGGGTTGTCCCTCCTACGAGCAGTACTTC. Residues: CASNELGGCPSYEQYF.